Below are 21 T cell receptor beta chains sequenced from a single sample in a study of OX40 agonist ivuxolimab in advanced cancers. Library preparation employed the immunoSEQ multiplex PCR assay. As stored in TCRdb, this immuneACCESS dataset retains in-frame rearrangements with V and J assigned. A fraction of the clones does not appear; measured against another copy, unresolved V genes explain less than half of the discrepancy, and the remainder lacks a known reason. Within this sample are around 16,000 clones, with about 60% of them counted one time only. Under 8.5% of the sample is taken by the ten largest. Sequences were derived from CD4+ or CD8+ T cells sorted from blood, sampled in a trial of the OX40 agonist ivuxolimab. These receptors all come from an adult with an advanced solid tumor such as melanoma, head and neck, liver or kidney cancer.

This chain connects TRBV28 to TRBJ2-3; 8 bases map to TRBD2. V dropped 2 bases and J dropped 4; count of bases not matched to a gene: 2. CDR1 MDHEN and CDR2 SYDVKM come from the germline V gene. The CDR3 extends over 14 amino acids. The CDR3, as DNA: TGTGCCAGCAGTTTAGGACTAGCCCCAGATACGCAGTATTTT. The encoded protein is CASSLGLAPDTQYF.

The chain joins TRBV6-5 to TRBJ2-5, with 7 bases fitting TRBD2. Germline V gives CDR1 MNHEY, CDR2 SVGAGI. CDR3 length: 15 residues. The V and J ends lost 5 bases and 5 bases, in that order; junction bases with no gene match: 11. Written as DNA, the CDR3 is TGTGCCAGCAGTCCCGGACTAGTAGTAGAGGAGACCCAGTACTTC. This encodes CASSPGLVVEETQYF.

This rearrangement joins TRBV9 to TRBJ2-2; 9 positions agree with TRBD1. Unmatched junction bases numbered 12, after V lost 2 bases and J lost 7 bases. Germline loops: CDR1 SGDLS, CDR2 YYNGEE. The CDR3 runs 17 residues. This CDR3 is CASSVYEPGQGFGELFF. CDR3 coding DNA: TGTGCCAGCAGCGTTTATGAACCGGGACAGGGATTCGGGGAGCTGTTTTTT.

The CDR3 DNA reads as TGTGCCAGCAGCTTACTTTACAATGAGCAGTTCTTC. Translation: CASSLLYNEQFF. The chain has TRBV11-2 and TRBJ2-1; D is uncertain. Trimming pared 2 bases from V and 4 bases from J, leaving 3 bases between. This CDR3 contains 12 residues. Per the germline V gene, CDR1 is SGHAT and CDR2 is FQNNGV.

This clone is medium-sized within its sample. The V call is TRBV19, the J call TRBJ2-7, with D possibly TRBD2 on 5 matching bases. Germline lookup yields CDR1 LNHDA and CDR2 SQIVND (reference sequence). V was clipped by 0 bases and J by 6 bases, with 6 bases between them. This CDR3 has 12 amino acids. As DNA, the CDR3 is TGTGCCAGTAGTATAGAAGGGAGCGAGCAGTACTTC. This codes for CASSIEGSEQYF.

The chain links TRBV6-6 to TRBJ1-6; no definite D call. V dropped 4 bases and J dropped 8 bases, with 6 bases sitting between them. In germline, CDR1 is MNHNY, CDR2 SVGAGI (reference sequence). The CDR3 covers 12 residues. DNA for the CDR3: TGTGCCAGCAGTTTAGGCGATTCACCCCTCCACTTT. As protein: CASSLGDSPLHF.

The V call is TRBV4-3, the J call TRBJ1-5; D remains unclear. Per germline, CDR1 LGHNA and CDR2 YSLEER. V was cut by 0 bases and J by 6 bases, with 6 bases left in between. The CDR3 totals 13 residues. The CDR3 DNA follows: TGCGCCAGCAGCCAAGATCAAGGTCAGCCCCAGCATTTT. It translates to CASSQDQGQPQHF.

V usage is TRBV29-1 and J usage is TRBJ2-3, with D possibly being TRBD2 (5 bases). This CDR3 has 13 amino acids. Germline CDR1 SQVTM, CDR2 ANQGSEA. Trimming removed 6 bases at V and 2 bases at J, with 12 bases between. The chain's CDR3 is CSVPSGYTDTQYF. Here the CDR3 DNA reads TGCAGCGTACCAAGCGGATACACAGATACGCAGTATTTT.

The chain is built from TRBV2 and TRBJ2-7, with 10 positions matching TRBD1. Looked up from germline, CDR1 is SNHLY and CDR2 is FYNNEI. V was clipped by 6 bases and J by 3 bases; unmatched bases: 11. This CDR3 is 16 amino acids long. CDR3 loop: CASRDLRTGGFYEQYF. The CDR3 DNA follows: TGTGCCAGCAGGGACTTACGGACAGGGGGTTTCTACGAGCAGTACTTC.

This clone was picked up one time. This chain links TRBV4-1 with TRBJ2-5; TRBD1 is a possible D gene (5 bases). The germline V gene encodes CDR1 MGHRA and CDR2 YSYEKL. CDR3 length: 13 residues. Trimming removed 4 bases from V and 3 bases from J, with 9 bases in between. The CDR3 loop reads CASSPRQKETQYF. The DNA for the CDR3 is TGCGCCAGCAGCCCTCGACAGAAAGAGACCCAGTACTTC.

The chain links TRBV7-9 to TRBJ2-5, with 11 bases matching TRBD2. There are 16 residues in the CDR3. Germline-derived CDR1 and CDR2 are SEHNR and FQNEAQ (reference sequence). After removal of 5 bases from V and 5 bases from J, the junction contained 10 bases not matched to a gene. DNA for the CDR3: TGTGCCAGCAGCCACCTTAGCGGGGGGGCCGGGGAGACCCAGTACTTC. It encodes CASSHLSGGAGETQYF.

The chain uses TRBV10-2 and TRBJ2-2, with 11 positions matching TRBD2. Per germline, CDR1 WSHSY and CDR2 SAAADI. V shed 2 bases, J shed 4 bases, and the junction held 3 bases outside the gene matches. The CDR3 loop spans 16 amino acids. Written as DNA, the CDR3 is TGCGCCAGCAGTGAGCTAGCGGGGGGTTCCACCGGGGAGCTGTTTTTT. Amino acid sequence: CASSELAGGSTGELFF.

This clone appeared a single time. The chain couples TRBV19 to TRBJ1-2; D ambiguous. V shed 5 bases and J shed 0 bases, with 13 bases lying between them. The germline CDR1 and CDR2 sequences are LNHDA and SQIVND (reference sequence). The CDR3 spans 15 residues. The CDR3 spells CASSSRSSANYGYTF. CDR3 coding DNA: TGTGCCAGTAGTTCCCGGTCCTCAGCTAACTATGGCTACACCTTC.

The rearrangement links TRBV28 to TRBJ1-5; D is uncertain. Between the trimmed V and J ends, which lost 5 bases and 5 bases, there was a span of 4 bases. The CDR3 is made up of 11 amino acids. Germline-derived CDR1 and CDR2 are MDHEN and SYDVKM. CDR3 sequence reads: CASSTYQPQHF. The CDR3 DNA reads as TGTGCCAGCAGTACTTATCAGCCCCAGCATTTT.

The rearrangement links TRBV5-1 to TRBJ1-5; no firm D call. Per germline, CDR1 SGHRS and CDR2 YFSETQ. Trimming shortened V by 2 bases and J by 2 bases, and 14 bases separated the two germline ends. CDR3 length: 16 amino acids. This CDR3 is CASSFQDGMRNQPQHF. The CDR3 DNA reads TGCGCCAGCAGCTTCCAGGACGGAATGCGCAATCAGCCCCAGCATTTT. Based on the CDR3 plus reference TRBV5-1 and TRBJ1-5, the full variable domain is KAGVTQTPRYLIKTRGQQVTLSCSPISGHRSVSWYQQTPGQGLQFLFEYFSETQRNKGNFPGRFSGRQFSNSRSEMNVSTLELGDSALYLCASSFQDGMRNQPQHFGDGTRLSIL.

V usage is TRBV9 and J usage is TRBJ1-3; D is uncertain. Per the germline V gene, CDR1 is SGDLS and CDR2 is YYNGEE. This CDR3 has 14 amino acids. V lost 4 bases, J lost 4 bases, and 12 bases lay in between. CDR3 sequence reads: CASSYGDSGNTIYF. CDR3 nucleotides: TGTGCCAGCAGCTACGGTGACTCAGGAAACACCATATATTTT.

The chain employs TRBV7-2 and TRBJ2-7; D is uncertain. Germline values: CDR1 SGHTA, CDR2 FQGNSA. CDR3 length: 13 residues. Trimming shortened V by 4 bases and J by 5 bases, and 12 bases separated the two germline ends. The CDR3 loop is CASSSVIPNEQYF. CDR3 sequence (DNA): TGTGCCAGCAGCTCAGTGATCCCAAACGAGCAGTACTTC.

The chain employs TRBV27 and TRBJ1-4; a possible D gene is TRBD1 (5 bases). CDR3 length equals 14 residues. V was clipped by 3 bases and J by 8 bases, with 13 bases between them. Looked up from germline, CDR1 is MNHEY and CDR2 is SMNVEV (reference sequence). The CDR3 sequence is CASSFKGTGEKLFF. The CDR3 DNA is TGTGCCAGCAGTTTTAAAGGGACGGGGGAAAAACTGTTTTTT.

The chain joins TRBV19 to TRBJ2-1, with TRBD1 as a possible D gene (5 bases). The CDR3 contains 14 residues. CDR1 and CDR2 (germline): LNHDA, SQIVND (reference sequence). Trimming stripped 6 bases from V and 12 bases from J, with 21 bases between. CDR3 in amino acids: CASRDNTFLGLQFF. As DNA, the CDR3 is TGTGCCAGTAGGGACAACACCTTTCTCGGTCTGCAGTTCTTC.

This chain connects TRBV11-2 to TRBJ2-1; D gene uncertain. CDR3 length equals 15 residues. V lost 0 bases to trimming and J lost 4 bases, with 10 bases between them. Germline V gene data show CDR1 as SGHAT and CDR2 as FQNNGV. The CDR3 sequence: CASSLELVPYNEQFF. The CDR3 DNA is TGTGCCAGCAGCTTAGAATTGGTGCCGTACAATGAGCAGTTCTTC.

This clone was counted a few times. The V call is TRBV28, the J call TRBJ2-4; maybe TRBD1 (5 bases). There are 13 residues in the CDR3. Trimming shortened V by 8 bases and J by 5 bases, and 13 bases separated the two germline ends. Looked up from germline, CDR1 is MDHEN and CDR2 is SYDVKM. This chain's CDR3 is CASHPQAQNIQYF. Written as DNA, the CDR3 is TGTGCCAGCCACCCACAGGCCCAAAACATTCAGTACTTC.